This T cell receptor (beta chain) was obtained from a study of PD-1 blockade in classical Hodgkin lymphoma (dated by TCRdb to 2020 to 2021). For context, the study as a whole: Nivolumab dosing was 3 mg/kg intravenously every 2 weeks, continuing until either disease progression or unacceptable toxicity. The study used CyTOF and TCR beta sequencing to define a peripheral blood immune signature of response to PD-1 blockade in classical Hodgkin lymphoma.

The Qiagen DNeasy kit was used to extract genomic DNA from unsorted PBMCs and from the negatively selected CD4+ and CD8+ fractions. Using primers that anneal to V and J segments, immunoSEQ multiplex PCR amplified the TCR beta CDR3 regions. A synthetic immune receptor repertoire was used to minimize amplification bias, and any residual bias was removed computationally once sequencing was done. In the authors' own workflow: Custom Python scripts were used to quantify repertoire diversity as the Shannon entropy index. Unsorted, CD4+ and CD8+ repertoires were analyzed separately, except for combined analyses in which CD4+ and CD8+ sequences were merged in silico. A clone was considered expanded if an increase in frequency of at least 2-fold after treatment relative to C1D1 was found, and a pseudocount of 0.5 was applied to clones undetected at baseline. Singleton clones were defined as clones with 0 or 1 copy at C1D1, and non-singleton clones were defined as clones with 2 or more copies. Clones expanded in unsorted samples were labelled as CD4+, CD8+ or unknown by matching protein sequences in sorted samples from the same patient. Wilcoxon tests on paired samples were used to test diversity changes from C1D1 to C4D1. TCRdb took this table from immuneACCESS and kept in-frame rearrangements with V and J called. Such tables lack part of the clones; where checked against another copy, unresolved V genes explain under half of the gap, and the rest is unexplained. Clone size and V and J calls were adopted from that table, with D and trimming inferred from the DNA. This sample lists roughly 61,000 clones; around 93% were detected once. The top ten clonotypes cover less than 11% of the sample.

A note on this clone: What this receptor recognizes is not known. Base qualities were left out, and no much larger clone turns up one base away.

Here is what the overall study found, with its caveats: Baseline TCR diversity was reported to be lower in newly diagnosed patients than in healthy donors, and even lower in relapsed/refractory patients. Lower diversity was seen in patients whose nivolumab began less than 1 year after ASCT, and these patients were left out of later analyses so that immune reconstitution would not confound the results. Among trial patients, those achieving complete response had baseline diversity similar to that of newly diagnosed patients, while diversity was significantly lower in partial responders and progressors. By C4D1, a significant rise was seen in CD4+ TCR diversity but not in CD8+ TCR diversity (p=0.0027 vs p=0.16), and the rise was most apparent among complete responders (p=0.02). Only a single clinical trial cohort was studied, and what caused the repertoire differences, possibly disease activity or prior therapy, remained undefined.

Inclusive of the bounding cysteine and phenylalanine, the CDR3 is 16 residues long. Only the CDR3 region is kept as DNA, spanning 48 bases read in frame from base 1. Deletion took 6 bases off V and 9 bases off J, with a span of 24 bases between the germline ends. Via the germline V gene (reference sequence), CDR1 is MNHEY and CDR2 SMNVEV. Interpreted using the paper, the time point label stands for: cycle 2 day 1 (C2D1) of nivolumab. Relapse after autologous stem cell transplantation had occurred in all trial patients, and cohorts A, B and C were distinguished by prior brentuximab vedotin exposure. The trial cohort included 50 or so patients with relapsed/refractory classical Hodgkin lymphoma, and each patient had a best overall response of complete response, partial response or progressive disease. Single-agent nivolumab was administered to trial patients in the multi-cohort phase II CheckMate 205 trial. An independent review committee assessed best overall response by applying the 2007 International Working Group response criteria. PBMCs from the trial were collected at three points: immediately before nivolumab initiation (C1D1), and during therapy at cycle 2 day 1 and cycle 4 day 1. Peripheral blood was collected in 8 mL Vacutainer Cell Preparation Tubes, from which PBMCs were isolated by centrifugation and then cryopreserved.

The clonotype comes from a human donor with classical Hodgkin lymphoma. The chain is encoded by TRBV27 joined to TRBJ1-5; perhaps TRBD1 is the D gene, with 5 bases matching. The specimen comprised peripheral blood mononuclear cells (PBMCs), sampled before the second cycle of nivolumab. CDR3 loop: CASRAQLGGEIRPQHF. DNA sequence: TGTGCCAGCAGAGCCCAACTGGGGGGGGAGATTCGGCCCCAGCATTTT.